Below are 18 T cell receptor beta chains sequenced from a single sample in a study of blood T cell repertoires in COVID-19. This table comes from immunoSEQ multiplex PCR, and its TCRdb copy is limited to in-frame clones, with some not included. Of about 120,000 clones in the sample, over 65% were seen once. Source material: peripheral blood. Receptors were obtained from a woman of 80 years or more with acute or convalescent COVID-19.

This clone has more than one count but fewer than ten. An end of the junction differs from the germline gene, which may be a read error. The chain uses TRBV2 and TRBJ1-1; D gene ambiguous. Germline loops: CDR1 SNHLY, CDR2 FYNNEI. This CDR3 region has 13 residues. This CDR3 is CASSEYRERPGIF. The CDR3 DNA sequence: TGTGCCAGCAGTGAATATAGGGAGAGACCGGGGATTTTT.

J is TRBJ2-4 and V is TRBV3-1 (or the pseudogene TRBV3-2), with a weak D call TRBD2 (6 bases). Germline CDR1 is LGHDT and CDR2 is YNNKEL (reference sequence). CDR3 length: 16 amino acids. Trimming stripped 4 bases from V and 5 bases from J, with 18 bases between. This CDR3 reads CASSPRWTTPENIQYF. As DNA, the CDR3 is TGTGCCAGCAGCCCCCGATGGACTACACCCGAAAACATTCAGTACTTC.

The chain employs TRBV4-3 and TRBJ2-2; TRBD1 is a possible D gene (6 bases). Germline assignment: CDR1 LGHNA and CDR2 YSLEER. The CDR3 has 15 residues. CDR3 nucleotides: TGCCCCCCCACCCGACTGGGACAGAACACCGGGGAGCTGTTTTTT. This encodes CPPTRLGQNTGELFF.

The CDR3: CASSTAPGVGEKLFF. As DNA, the CDR3 is TGTGCCAGCAGTACCGCGCCAGGGGTTGGTGAAAAACTGTTTTTT. The chain combines TRBV6-5 with TRBJ1-4; maybe TRBD1 (6 bases). This CDR3 is 15 amino acids long. The ends were cut back, 5 bases at V and 7 bases at J, with 17 bases in the middle. CDR1 and CDR2 (germline): MNHEY, SVGAGI.

The rearrangement joins TRBV18 to TRBJ1-1; the D is unclear. The CDR3 sequence is 13 residues long. V lost 6 bases and J lost 1, with 9 bases in between. The germline V gene encodes CDR1 KGHSH and CDR2 LQKENI. The CDR3: CASSPDKNTEAFF. CDR3 in DNA: TGTGCCAGCTCCCCTGACAAGAACACTGAAGCTTTCTTT. The complete variable domain, with remaining parts taken from reference TRBV18 and TRBJ1-1, reads NAGVMQNPRHLVRRRGQEARLRCSPMKGHSHVYWYRQLPEEGLKFMVYLQKENIIDESGMPKERFSAEFPKEGPSILRIQQVVRGDSAAYFCASSPDKNTEAFFGQGTRLTVV.

The chain links TRBV2 to TRBJ1-6; 7 bases are a match to TRBD1. The length of the CDR3 is 13 residues. The V gene's germline CDR1 is SNHLY and CDR2 FYNNEI. Losses at the gene ends were 6 bases for V and 7 bases for J; bases not matched to a gene: 3. CDR3 amino acids: CASRTGRNSPLHF. CDR3 in DNA: TGTGCCAGCAGGACAGGGAGGAATTCACCCCTCCACTTT.

This sequence joins TRBV19 and TRBJ1-5, with a tentative D call TRBD1 (6 bases). CDR3 length equals 17 residues. Germline values: CDR1 LNHDA, CDR2 SQIVND (reference sequence). V lost 7 bases and J lost 5, with 24 bases in between. As DNA, the CDR3 is TGTGCCAGTACCCTCGGGGGGGCGGGGAACGGTTATCAGCCCCAGCATTTT. As protein: CASTLGGAGNGYQPQHF.

The genes are TRBV7-2 and TRBJ2-1, with unresolved D. The CDR3 length is 15 residues. The germline V and J ends were trimmed by 5 bases and 5 bases, with 16 bases remaining between them. Looked up from germline, CDR1 is SGHTA and CDR2 is FQGNSA. CDR3: CASSPRWSLHNEQFF. DNA of the CDR3: TGTGCCAGCAGCCCCCGATGGAGTCTCCACAATGAGCAGTTCTTC.

V is TRBV5-6 and J is TRBJ2-7, with a weak D call TRBD2 (5 bases). CDR1 and CDR2 from the germline V gene are SGHDT and YYEEEE. The CDR3 extends over 16 amino acids. V lost 2 bases and J 7 bases, leaving 22 bases between the germline ends. CDR3 DNA sequence: TGTGCCAGCAGCTTAAGTGATATAGCGTTCGTGCGGGAGCAGTACTTC. Amino acids: CASSLSDIAFVREQYF.

This chain links TRBV2 with TRBJ2-3, with TRBD1 matching 7 bases. This CDR3 has 14 amino acids. Germline loops: CDR1 SNHLY, CDR2 FYNNEI. V gave up 6 bases and J gave up 3 bases; unmatched junction bases: 6. Written as DNA, the CDR3 is TGTGCCAGCAGGCCACAGGGGAATACAGATACGCAGTATTTT. Its protein product is CASRPQGNTDTQYF.

This chain joins TRBV6-5 and TRBJ2-3; D unresolved. The CDR3 is 15 residues long. V was cut by 4 bases and J by 2 bases, with 13 bases left in between. CDR1 is MNHEY, CDR2 SVGAGI, per germline. CDR3 sequence (DNA): TGTGCCAGCAGTTCTACTTGGGCCTACACAGATACGCAGTATTTT. Translated, it gives CASSSTWAYTDTQYF.

The rearrangement links TRBV7-9 to TRBJ2-5, with 15 bases identical to TRBD2. Looked up from germline, CDR1 is SEHNR and CDR2 is FQNEAQ (reference sequence). V shed 5 bases and J 4 bases; nucleotides not matched to a gene: 8. The CDR3 is 17 amino acids. The CDR3 loop reads CASSPRPGLAGGETQYF. In DNA form, the CDR3 reads TGTGCCAGCAGCCCGAGACCGGGACTAGCGGGAGGAGAGACCCAGTACTTC.

The chain couples TRBV4-3 to TRBJ2-1, with 9 bases identical to TRBD1. The CDR3 loop spans 14 amino acids. The V segment lost 5 bases and the J segment 7 bases; nucleotides outside the gene matches: 6. CDR1 and CDR2 (germline): LGHNA, YSLEER. The CDR3 DNA follows: TGCGCCAGCAGCGCGCAGACAGGGGGGAATGAGCAGTTCTTC. The encoded protein is CASSAQTGGNEQFF.

The chain has TRBV18 and TRBJ2-3; D possibly corresponds to TRBD2 (7 bases). The CDR3 loop spans 14 amino acids. The ends were cut back, 0 bases at V and 4 bases at J, with 8 bases in the middle. From germline, CDR1 is KGHSH and CDR2 LQKENI. CDR3: CASSPPGGPDTQYF. In DNA, the CDR3 is TGTGCCAGCTCACCACCGGGGGGGCCAGATACGCAGTATTTT.

The V and J genes are TRBV6-5 and TRBJ1-5, with a tentative D call TRBD1 (5 bases). Trimming took off 10 bases at V and 5 bases at J, with 12 bases between the two ends. The length of the CDR3 is 12 residues. CDR1 and CDR2 from the germline V gene are MNHEY and SVGAGI. The CDR3 DNA follows: TGTGCCACCCAGGACAACCATCAGCCCCAGCATTTT. It is translated as CATQDNHQPQHF.

This clone appeared a single time. This rearrangement joins TRBV19 to TRBJ2-7; 9 bases map to TRBD2. CDR3 length: 17 amino acids. Losses at the gene ends were 4 bases for V and 1 base for J; bases not matched to a gene: 11. Germline V gene sequence: CDR1 LNHDA, CDR2 SQIVND (reference sequence). Written as DNA, the CDR3 is TGTGCCAGTAGTAAGGAAGTAGCGGGGGTGGGTTCCTACGAGCAGTACTTC. This gives the protein CASSKEVAGVGSYEQYF.

The gene calls are TRBV4-2 and TRBJ1-6, with D possibly matching TRBD1 (6 bases). The CDR3 runs 15 residues. Germline CDR1 is LGHNA and CDR2 is YNFKEQ. V lost 3 bases and J 9 bases, leaving 15 bases between the germline ends. This chain's CDR3 is CASSQETGSSSPLHF. As DNA, the CDR3 is TGTGCCAGCAGCCAGGAAACAGGGTCCAGTTCACCCCTCCACTTT.

A few counts support this clone. The rearrangement joins TRBV28 to TRBJ1-1; D gene unclear. CDR3 length: 12 residues. V lost 2 bases, J lost 8 bases, and 9 bases lay in between. Germline CDR1 is MDHEN and CDR2 is SYDVKM. The CDR3 DNA sequence: TGTGCCAGCAGTTTACCCCAACAGGAAGCTTTCTTT. This encodes CASSLPQQEAFF.